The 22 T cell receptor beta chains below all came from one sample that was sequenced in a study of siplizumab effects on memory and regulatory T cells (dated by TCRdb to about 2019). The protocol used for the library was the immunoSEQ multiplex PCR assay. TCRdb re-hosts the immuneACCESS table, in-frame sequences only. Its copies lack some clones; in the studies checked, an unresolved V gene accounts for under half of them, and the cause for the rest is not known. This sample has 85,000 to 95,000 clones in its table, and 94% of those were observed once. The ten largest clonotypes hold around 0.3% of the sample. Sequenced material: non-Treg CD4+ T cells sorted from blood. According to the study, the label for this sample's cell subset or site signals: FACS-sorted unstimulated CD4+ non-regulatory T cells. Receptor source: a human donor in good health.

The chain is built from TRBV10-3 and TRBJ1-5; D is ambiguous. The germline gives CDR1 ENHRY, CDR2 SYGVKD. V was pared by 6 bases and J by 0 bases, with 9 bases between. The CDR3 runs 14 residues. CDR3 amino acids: CAIRGMNSNQPQHF. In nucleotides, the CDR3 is TGTGCCATCAGAGGGATGAATAGCAATCAGCCCCAGCATTTT.

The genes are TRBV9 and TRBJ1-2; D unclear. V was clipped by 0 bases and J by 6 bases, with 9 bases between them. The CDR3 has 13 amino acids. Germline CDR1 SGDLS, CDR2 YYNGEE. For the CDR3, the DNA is TGTGCCAGCAGCGTAGAGTTTCGGCATGGCTACACCTTC. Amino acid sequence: CASSVEFRHGYTF. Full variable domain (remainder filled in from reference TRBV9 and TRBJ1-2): DSGVTQTPKHLITATGQRVTLRCSPRSGDLSVYWYQQSLDQGLQFLIQYYNGEERAKGNILERFSAQQFPDLHSELNLSSLELGDSALYFCASSVEFRHGYTFGSGTRLTVV.

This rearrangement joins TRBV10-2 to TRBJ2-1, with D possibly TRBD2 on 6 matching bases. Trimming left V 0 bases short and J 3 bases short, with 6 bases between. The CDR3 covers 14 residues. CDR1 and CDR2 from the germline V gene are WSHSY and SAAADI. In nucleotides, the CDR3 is TGCGCCAGCAGTGAGTCTAGCGGCTACAATGAGCAGTTCTTC. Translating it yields CASSESSGYNEQFF.

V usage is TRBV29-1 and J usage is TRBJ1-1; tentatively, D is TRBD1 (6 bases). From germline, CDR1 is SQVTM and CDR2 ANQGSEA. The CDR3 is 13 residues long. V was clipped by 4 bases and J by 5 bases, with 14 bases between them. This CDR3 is CSVGLQQGTEAFF. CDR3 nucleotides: TGCAGCGTTGGTTTGCAGCAGGGGACTGAAGCTTTCTTT. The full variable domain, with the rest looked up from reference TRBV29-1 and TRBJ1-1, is SAVISQKPSRDICQRGTSLTIQCQVDSQVTMMFWYRQQPGQSLTLIATANQGSEATYESGFVIDKFPISRPNLTFSTLTVSNMSPEDSSIYLCSVGLQQGTEAFFGQGTRLTVV.

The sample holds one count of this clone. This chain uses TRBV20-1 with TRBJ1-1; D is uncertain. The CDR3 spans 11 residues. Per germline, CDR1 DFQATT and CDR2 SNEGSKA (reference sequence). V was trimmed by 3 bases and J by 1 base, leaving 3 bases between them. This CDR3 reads CSASENTEAFF. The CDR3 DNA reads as TGCAGTGCTAGCGAGAACACTGAAGCTTTCTTT.

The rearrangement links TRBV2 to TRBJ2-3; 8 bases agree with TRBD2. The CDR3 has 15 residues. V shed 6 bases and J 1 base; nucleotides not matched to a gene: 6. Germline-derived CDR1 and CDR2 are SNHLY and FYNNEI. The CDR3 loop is CASRFAGGRTDTQYF. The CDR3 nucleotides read TGTGCCAGCAGATTCGCGGGGGGCCGCACAGATACGCAGTATTTT. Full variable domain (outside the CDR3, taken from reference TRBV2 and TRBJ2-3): EPEVTQTPSHQVTQMGQEVILRCVPISNHLYFYWYRQILGQKVEFLVSFYNNEISEKSEIFDDQFSVERPDGSNFTLKIRSTKLEDSAMYFCASRFAGGRTDTQYFGPGTRLTVL.

Written as DNA, the CDR3 is TGTGCCAGCAGGGACAGGGGATACGAGCAGTACTTC. This encodes CASRDRGYEQYF. The J gene is TRBJ2-7, the V gene TRBV7-8, with 9 nucleotides matching TRBD1. The trim removed 6 bases at V and 4 bases at J, leaving 1 base unmatched. The CDR3 runs to 12 residues. The germline V gene has CDR1 SGHVS and CDR2 FQNEAQ.

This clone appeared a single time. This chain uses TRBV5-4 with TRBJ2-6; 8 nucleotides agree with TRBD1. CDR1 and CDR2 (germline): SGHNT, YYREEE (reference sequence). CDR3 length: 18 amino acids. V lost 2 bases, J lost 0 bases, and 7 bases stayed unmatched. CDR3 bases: TGTGCCAGCAGCTTACTTTTCGGACAGGGCTCTGGGGCCAACGTCCTGACTTTC. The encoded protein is CASSLLFGQGSGANVLTF.

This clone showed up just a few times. The CDR3 loop is CASSSQGVYEQYF. CDR3 sequence (DNA): TGTGCCAGCAGCTCTCAAGGGGTTTACGAGCAGTACTTC. The rearrangement links TRBV11-2 to TRBJ2-7, with D maybe TRBD1 (5 bases). Germline assignment: CDR1 SGHAT and CDR2 FQNNGV. There are 13 residues in the CDR3. The germline V and J ends were trimmed by 4 bases and 4 bases, with 11 bases remaining between them.

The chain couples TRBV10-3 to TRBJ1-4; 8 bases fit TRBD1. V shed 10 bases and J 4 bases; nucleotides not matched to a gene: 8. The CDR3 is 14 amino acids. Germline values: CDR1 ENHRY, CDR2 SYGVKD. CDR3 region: CATSKTGGNEKLFF. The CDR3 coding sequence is TGTGCCACTTCCAAAACAGGGGGTAATGAAAAACTGTTTTTT.

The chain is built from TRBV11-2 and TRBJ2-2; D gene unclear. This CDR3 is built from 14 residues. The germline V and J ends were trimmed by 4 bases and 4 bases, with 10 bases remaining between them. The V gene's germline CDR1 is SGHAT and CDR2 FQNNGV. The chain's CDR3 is CASSSGVGTGELFF. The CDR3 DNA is TGTGCCAGCAGCTCTGGTGTGGGCACCGGGGAGCTGTTTTTT. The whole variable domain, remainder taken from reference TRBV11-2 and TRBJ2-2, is EAGVAQSPRYKIIEKRQSVAFWCNPISGHATLYWYQQILGQGPKLLIQFQNNGVVDDSQLPKDRFSAERLKGVDSTLKIQPAKLEDSAVYLCASSSGVGTGELFFGEGSRLTVL.

The CDR3 loop is CASGLAGSYNEQFF. The CDR3 DNA reads as TGTGCCAGCGGGCTAGCGGGCTCCTACAATGAGCAGTTCTTC. The J gene is TRBJ2-1, the V gene TRBV7-2; 8 nucleotides agree with TRBD2. The CDR3 consists of 14 residues. With 8 bases clipped from V and 0 bases from J, the junction kept 3 bases outside the gene matches. Germline CDR1 reads SGHTA; CDR2 reads FQGNSA.

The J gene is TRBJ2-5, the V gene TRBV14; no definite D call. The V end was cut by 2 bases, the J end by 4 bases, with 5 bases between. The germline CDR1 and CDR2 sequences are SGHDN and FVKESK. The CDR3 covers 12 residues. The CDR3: CASSQLRETQYF. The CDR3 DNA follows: TGTGCCAGCAGCCAACTGCGAGAGACCCAGTACTTC.

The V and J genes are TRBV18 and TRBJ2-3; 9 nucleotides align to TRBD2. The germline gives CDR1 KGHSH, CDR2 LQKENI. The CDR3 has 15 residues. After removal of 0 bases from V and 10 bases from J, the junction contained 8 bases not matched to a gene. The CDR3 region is CASSPPSGGRGAQYF. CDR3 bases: TGTGCCAGCTCACCACCCAGCGGGGGGCGGGGAGCGCAGTATTTT.

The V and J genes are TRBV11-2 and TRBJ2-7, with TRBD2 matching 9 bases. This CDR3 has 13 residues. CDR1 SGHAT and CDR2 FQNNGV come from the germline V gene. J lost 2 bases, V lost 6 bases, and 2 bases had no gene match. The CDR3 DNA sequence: TGTGCCAGCAGGCCTAGCGGGGCCTACGAGCAGTACTTC. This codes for CASRPSGAYEQYF.

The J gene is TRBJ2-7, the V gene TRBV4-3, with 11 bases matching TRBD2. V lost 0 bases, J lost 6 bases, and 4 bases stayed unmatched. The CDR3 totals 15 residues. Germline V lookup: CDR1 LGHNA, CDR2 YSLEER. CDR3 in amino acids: CASSQDGLAGGEQYF. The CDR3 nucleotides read TGCGCCAGCAGCCAAGATGGCCTAGCGGGAGGCGAGCAGTACTTC.

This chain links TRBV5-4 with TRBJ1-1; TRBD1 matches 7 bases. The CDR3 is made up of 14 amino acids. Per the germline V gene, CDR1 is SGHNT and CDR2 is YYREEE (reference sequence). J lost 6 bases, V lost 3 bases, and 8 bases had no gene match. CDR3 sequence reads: CASSSQGTGAEAFF. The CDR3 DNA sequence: TGTGCCAGCAGCTCTCAGGGAACAGGGGCTGAAGCTTTCTTT.

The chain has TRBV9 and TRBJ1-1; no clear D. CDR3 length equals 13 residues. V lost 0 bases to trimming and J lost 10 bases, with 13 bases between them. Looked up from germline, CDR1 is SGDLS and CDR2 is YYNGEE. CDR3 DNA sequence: TGTGCCAGCAGCGTAGACGGACGCAGCGGAGCTTTCTTT. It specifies CASSVDGRSGAFF.

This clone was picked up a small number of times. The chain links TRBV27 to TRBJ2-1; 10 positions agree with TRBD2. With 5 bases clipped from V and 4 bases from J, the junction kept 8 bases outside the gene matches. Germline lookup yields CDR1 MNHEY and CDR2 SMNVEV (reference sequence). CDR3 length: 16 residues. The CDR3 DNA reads TGTGCCAGCAGTGCGACACGGACTAGCGGTTACAATGAGCAGTTCTTC. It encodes CASSATRTSGYNEQFF.

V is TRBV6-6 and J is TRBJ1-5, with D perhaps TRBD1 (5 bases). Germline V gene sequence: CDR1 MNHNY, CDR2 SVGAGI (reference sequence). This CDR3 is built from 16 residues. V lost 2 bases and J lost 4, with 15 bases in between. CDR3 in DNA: TGTGCCAGCAGTTACGTGGCAGGGATATCAAATCAGCCCCAGCATTTT. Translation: CASSYVAGISNQPQHF.

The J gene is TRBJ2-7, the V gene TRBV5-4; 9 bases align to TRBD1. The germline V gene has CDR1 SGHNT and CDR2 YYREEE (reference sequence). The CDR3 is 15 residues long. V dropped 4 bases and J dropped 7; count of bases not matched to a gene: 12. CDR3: CASSRPGTGRREQYF. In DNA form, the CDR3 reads TGTGCCAGCAGCAGACCCGGGACAGGGAGGCGGGAGCAGTACTTC.

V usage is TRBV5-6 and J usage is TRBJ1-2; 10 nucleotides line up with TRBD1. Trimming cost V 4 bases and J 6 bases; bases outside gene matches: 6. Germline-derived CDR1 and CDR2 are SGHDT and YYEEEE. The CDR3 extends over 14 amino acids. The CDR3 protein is CASSVDRGRNGYTF. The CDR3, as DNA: TGTGCCAGCAGCGTGGACAGGGGGAGGAATGGCTACACCTTC. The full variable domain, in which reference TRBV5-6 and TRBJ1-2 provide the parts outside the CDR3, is DAGVTQSPTHLIKTRGQQVTLRCSPKSGHDTVSWYQQALGQGPQFIFQYYEEEERQRGNFPDRFSGHQFPNYSSELNVNALLLGDSALYLCASSVDRGRNGYTFGSGTRLTVV.